The present TCR beta chain was sequenced within a study of OX40 agonist ivuxolimab in advanced cancers. Overall study: At doses from 0.01 to 10 mg/kg, patients were given intravenous ivuxolimab every 2 weeks.

V dropped 0 bases and J dropped 2 bases, with 5 bases sitting between them. Germline lookup yields CDR1 SGDLS and CDR2 YYNGEE. The CDR3 has 14 amino acids. Points on this clone: Antigen specificity is unknown.

Study-wide results and limits: Partial responders receiving 0.1-3.0 mg/kg showed among the lowest clonal expansion.

The protocol was immunoSEQ multiplex PCR, while the TCRdb copy is restricted to in-frame clones and leaves out a portion. The table records roughly 97,000 clones, roughly nine tenths of them present only once. Enrollment shut out patients with autoimmune disease history or systemic immunosuppression. The sequencing here drew on CD4+ or CD8+ T cells sorted from blood, taken in a trial of the OX40 agonist ivuxolimab. This chain joins TRBV9 and TRBJ2-2; D not resolved. The sequence derives from an adult with an advanced solid tumor such as melanoma, head and neck, liver or kidney cancer. The CDR3 spells CASSVEANTGELFF. The CDR3 DNA reads TGTGCCAGCAGCGTAGAGGCAAACACCGGGGAGCTGTTTTTT.